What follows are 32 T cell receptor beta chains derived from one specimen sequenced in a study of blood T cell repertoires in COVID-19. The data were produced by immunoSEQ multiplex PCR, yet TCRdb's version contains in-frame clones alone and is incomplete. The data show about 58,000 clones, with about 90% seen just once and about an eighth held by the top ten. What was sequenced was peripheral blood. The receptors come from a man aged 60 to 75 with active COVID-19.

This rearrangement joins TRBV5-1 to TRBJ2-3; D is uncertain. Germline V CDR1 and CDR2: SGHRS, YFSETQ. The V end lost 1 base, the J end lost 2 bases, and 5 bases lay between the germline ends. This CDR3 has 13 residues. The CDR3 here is CASSLTYTDTQYF. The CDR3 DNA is TGCGCCAGCAGCTTGACTTACACAGATACGCAGTATTTT.

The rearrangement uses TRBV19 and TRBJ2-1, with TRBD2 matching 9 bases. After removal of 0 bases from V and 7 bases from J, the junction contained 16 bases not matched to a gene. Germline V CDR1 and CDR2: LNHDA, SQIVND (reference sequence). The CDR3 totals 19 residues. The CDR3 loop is CASSIDMATGGRAGNEQFF. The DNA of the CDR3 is TGTGCCAGTAGTATAGACATGGCGACGGGCGGGAGGGCCGGGAATGAGCAGTTCTTC.

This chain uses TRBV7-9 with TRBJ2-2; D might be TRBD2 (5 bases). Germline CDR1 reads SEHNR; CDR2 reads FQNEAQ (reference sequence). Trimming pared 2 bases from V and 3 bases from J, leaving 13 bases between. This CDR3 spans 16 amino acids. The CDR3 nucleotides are TGTGCCAGCAGCTTATTATTAGCGTGGGACACCGGGGAGCTGTTTTTT. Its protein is CASSLLLAWDTGELFF.

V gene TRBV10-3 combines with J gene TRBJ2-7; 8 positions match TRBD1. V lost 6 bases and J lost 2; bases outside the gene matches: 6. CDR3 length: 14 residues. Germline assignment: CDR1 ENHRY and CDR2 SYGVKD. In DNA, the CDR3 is TGTGCCATCAGCGCAGGGGGCCAAACCTACGAGCAGTACTTC. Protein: CAISAGGQTYEQYF.

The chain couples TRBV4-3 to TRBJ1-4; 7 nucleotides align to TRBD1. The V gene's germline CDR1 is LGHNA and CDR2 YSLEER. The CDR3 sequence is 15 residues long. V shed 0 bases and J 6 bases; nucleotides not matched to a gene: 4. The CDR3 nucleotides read TGCGCCAGCAGCCAAGATGGGGACAGATATGAAAAACTGTTTTTT. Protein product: CASSQDGDRYEKLFF.

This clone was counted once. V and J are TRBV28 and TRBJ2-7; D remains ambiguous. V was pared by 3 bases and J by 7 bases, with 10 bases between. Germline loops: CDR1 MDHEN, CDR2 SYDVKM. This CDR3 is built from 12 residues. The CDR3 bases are TGTGCCAGCAGTTTTCGGTTCCGAGAGCAGTACTTC. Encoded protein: CASSFRFREQYF.

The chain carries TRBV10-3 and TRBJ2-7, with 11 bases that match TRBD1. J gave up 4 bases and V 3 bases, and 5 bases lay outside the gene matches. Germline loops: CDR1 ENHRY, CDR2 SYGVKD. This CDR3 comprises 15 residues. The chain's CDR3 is CAISEGTGGLYEQYF. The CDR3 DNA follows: TGTGCCATCAGTGAAGGGACAGGGGGTTTGTACGAGCAGTACTTC.

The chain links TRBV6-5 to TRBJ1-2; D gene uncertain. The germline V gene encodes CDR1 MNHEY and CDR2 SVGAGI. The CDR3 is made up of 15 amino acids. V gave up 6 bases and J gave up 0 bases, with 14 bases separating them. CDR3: CASSLRGVTNYGYTF. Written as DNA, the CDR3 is TGTGCCAGCAGCTTACGCGGGGTAACTAACTATGGCTACACCTTC.

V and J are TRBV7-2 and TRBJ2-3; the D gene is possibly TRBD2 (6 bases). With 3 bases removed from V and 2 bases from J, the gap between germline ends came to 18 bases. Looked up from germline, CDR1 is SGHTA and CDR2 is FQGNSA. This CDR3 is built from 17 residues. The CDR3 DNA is TGTGCCAGCAGCTTCTACGGGGTGGGCGGGATCACAGATACGCAGTATTTT. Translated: CASSFYGVGGITDTQYF. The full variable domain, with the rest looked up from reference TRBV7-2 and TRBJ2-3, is GAGVSQSPSNKVTEKGKDVELRCDPISGHTALYWYRQSLGQGLEFLIYFQGNSAPDKSGLPSDRFSAERTGGSVSTLTIQRTQQEDSAVYLCASSFYGVGGITDTQYFGPGTRLTVL.

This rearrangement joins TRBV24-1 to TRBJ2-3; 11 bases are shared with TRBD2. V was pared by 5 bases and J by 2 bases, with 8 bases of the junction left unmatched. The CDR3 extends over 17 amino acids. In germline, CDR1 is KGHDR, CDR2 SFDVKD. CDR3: CATSATGTSGFTDTQYF. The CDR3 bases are TGTGCCACCAGTGCCACCGGGACTAGCGGCTTCACAGATACGCAGTATTTT.

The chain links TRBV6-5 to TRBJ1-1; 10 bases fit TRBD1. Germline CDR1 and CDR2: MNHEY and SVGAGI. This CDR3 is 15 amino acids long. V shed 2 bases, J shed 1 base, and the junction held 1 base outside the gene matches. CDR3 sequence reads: CASSYDRGRNTEAFF. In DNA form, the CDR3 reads TGTGCCAGCAGTTACGACAGGGGGCGGAACACTGAAGCTTTCTTT.

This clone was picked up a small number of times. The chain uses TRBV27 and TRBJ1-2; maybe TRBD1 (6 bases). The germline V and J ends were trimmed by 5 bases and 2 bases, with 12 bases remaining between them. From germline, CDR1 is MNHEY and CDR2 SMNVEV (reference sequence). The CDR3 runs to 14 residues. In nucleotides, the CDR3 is TGTGCCAGCAGTCCGACAGGCGGGAACTATGGCTACACCTTC. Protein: CASSPTGGNYGYTF.

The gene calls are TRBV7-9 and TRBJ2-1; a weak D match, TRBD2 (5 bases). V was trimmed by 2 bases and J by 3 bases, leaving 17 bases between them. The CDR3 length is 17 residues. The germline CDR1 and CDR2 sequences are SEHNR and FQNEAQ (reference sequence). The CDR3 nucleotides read TGTGCCAGCAGCTTAACGTGGCGCGAGGGCCTCTACAATGAGCAGTTCTTC. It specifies CASSLTWREGLYNEQFF. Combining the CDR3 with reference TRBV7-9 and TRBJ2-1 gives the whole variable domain DTGVSQNPRHKITKRGQNVTFRCDPISEHNRLYWYRQTLGQGPEFLTYFQNEAQLEKSRLLSDRFSAERPKGSFSTLEIQRTEQGDSAMYLCASSLTWREGLYNEQFFGPGTRLTVL.

The CDR3 region is CASSALGGIEQFF. The DNA of the CDR3 is TGTGCCAGCAGCGCGCTGGGGGGAATCGAGCAGTTCTTC. The rearrangement uses TRBV7-2 and TRBJ2-1; TRBD2 is a possible D gene (6 bases). From germline, CDR1 is SGHTA and CDR2 FQGNSA. The CDR3 sequence is 13 residues long. V dropped 5 bases and J dropped 10 bases, with 15 bases sitting between them.

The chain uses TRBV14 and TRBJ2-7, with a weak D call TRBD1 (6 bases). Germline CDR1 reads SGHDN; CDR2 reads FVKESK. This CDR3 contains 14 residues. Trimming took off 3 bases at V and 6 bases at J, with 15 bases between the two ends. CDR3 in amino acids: CASSQTRGLGEQYF. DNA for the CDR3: TGTGCCAGCAGCCAGACCAGGGGTTTGGGCGAGCAGTACTTC. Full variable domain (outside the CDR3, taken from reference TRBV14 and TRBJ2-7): EAGVTQFPSHSVIEKGQTVTLRCDPISGHDNLYWYRRVMGKEIKFLLHFVKESKQDESGMPNNRFLAERTGGTYSTLKVQPAELEDSGVYFCASSQTRGLGEQYFGPGTRLTVT.

CDR3 residues: CASSQKQLSGNTIYF. CDR3 nucleotides: TGCGCCAGCAGCCAGAAACAGCTATCTGGAAACACCATATATTTT. The V call is TRBV4-1, the J call TRBJ1-3, with unresolved D. Germline V gene sequence: CDR1 MGHRA, CDR2 YSYEKL. The CDR3 loop spans 15 amino acids. V lost 3 bases and J 1 base, leaving 10 bases between the germline ends.

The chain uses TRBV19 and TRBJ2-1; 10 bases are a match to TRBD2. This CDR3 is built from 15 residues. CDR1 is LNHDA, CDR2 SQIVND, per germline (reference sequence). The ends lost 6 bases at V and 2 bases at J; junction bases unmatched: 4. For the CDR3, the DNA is TGTGCCAGTAGCCCCGGACTAGCGGCCTACAATGAGCAGTTCTTC. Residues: CASSPGLAAYNEQFF.

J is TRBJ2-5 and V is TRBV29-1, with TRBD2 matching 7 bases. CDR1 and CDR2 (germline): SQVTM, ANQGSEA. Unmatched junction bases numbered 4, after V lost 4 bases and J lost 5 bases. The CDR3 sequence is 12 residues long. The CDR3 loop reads CSVADGRETQYF. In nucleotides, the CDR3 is TGCAGCGTTGCTGACGGGAGGGAGACCCAGTACTTC.

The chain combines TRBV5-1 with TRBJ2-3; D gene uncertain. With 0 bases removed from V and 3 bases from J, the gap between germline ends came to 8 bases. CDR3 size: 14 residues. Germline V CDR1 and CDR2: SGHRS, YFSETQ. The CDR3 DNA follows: TGCGCCAGCAGCTTGGTACAGCCAACAGATACGCAGTATTTT. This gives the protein CASSLVQPTDTQYF. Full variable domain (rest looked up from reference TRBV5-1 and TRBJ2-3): KAGVTQTPRYLIKTRGQQVTLSCSPISGHRSVSWYQQTPGQGLQFLFEYFSETQRNKGNFPGRFSGRQFSNSRSEMNVSTLELGDSALYLCASSLVQPTDTQYFGPGTRLTVL.

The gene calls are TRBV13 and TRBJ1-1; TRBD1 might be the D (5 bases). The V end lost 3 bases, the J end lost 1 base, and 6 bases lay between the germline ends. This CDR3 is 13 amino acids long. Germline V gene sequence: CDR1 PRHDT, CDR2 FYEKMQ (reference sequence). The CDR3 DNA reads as TGTGCCAGCAGCTTCGACAGGAACACTGAAGCTTTCTTT. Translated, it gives CASSFDRNTEAFF.

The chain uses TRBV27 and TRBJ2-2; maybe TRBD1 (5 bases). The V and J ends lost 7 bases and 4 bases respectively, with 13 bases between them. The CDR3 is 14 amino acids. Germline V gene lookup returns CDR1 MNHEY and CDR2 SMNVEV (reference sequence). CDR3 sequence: CASTVGVRTGELFF. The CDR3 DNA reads TGTGCCAGCACTGTAGGGGTTCGCACCGGGGAGCTGTTTTTT.

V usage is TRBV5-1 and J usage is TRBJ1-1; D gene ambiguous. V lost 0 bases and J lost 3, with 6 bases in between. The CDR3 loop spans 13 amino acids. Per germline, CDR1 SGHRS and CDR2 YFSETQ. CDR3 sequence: CASSLGGHTEAFF. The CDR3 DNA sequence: TGCGCCAGCAGCTTGGGAGGTCACACTGAAGCTTTCTTT.

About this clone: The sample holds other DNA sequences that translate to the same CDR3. The CDR3 sequence is CASSSGQGGEQYF. Here the CDR3 DNA reads TGTGCCAGCAGTTCCGGACAGGGGGGCGAGCAGTACTTC. The chain carries TRBV28 and TRBJ2-7; 10 bases are shared with TRBD1. This CDR3 has 13 residues. J lost 6 bases, V lost 4 bases, and 3 bases had no gene match. From germline, CDR1 is MDHEN and CDR2 SYDVKM.

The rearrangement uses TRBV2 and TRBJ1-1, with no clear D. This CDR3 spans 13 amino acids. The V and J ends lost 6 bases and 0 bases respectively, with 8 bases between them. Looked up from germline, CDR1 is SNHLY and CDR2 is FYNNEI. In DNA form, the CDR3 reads TGTGCCAGCAGGAATGTAGTGAACACTGAAGCTTTCTTT. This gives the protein CASRNVVNTEAFF.

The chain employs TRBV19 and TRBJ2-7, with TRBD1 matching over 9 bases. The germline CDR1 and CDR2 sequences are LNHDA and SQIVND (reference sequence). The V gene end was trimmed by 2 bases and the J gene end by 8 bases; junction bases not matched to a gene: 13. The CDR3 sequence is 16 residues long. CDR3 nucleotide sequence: TGTGCCAGTAGTATAACGCCGGGACAGGGTGGATATAAGCAGTACTTC. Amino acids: CASSITPGQGGYKQYF.

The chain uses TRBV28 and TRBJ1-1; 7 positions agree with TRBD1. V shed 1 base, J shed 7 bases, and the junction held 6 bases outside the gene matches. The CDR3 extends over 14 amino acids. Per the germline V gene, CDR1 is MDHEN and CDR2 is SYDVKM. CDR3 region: CASSLSHRGGEAFF. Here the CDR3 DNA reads TGTGCCAGCAGTTTATCCCACAGGGGTGGTGAAGCTTTCTTT.

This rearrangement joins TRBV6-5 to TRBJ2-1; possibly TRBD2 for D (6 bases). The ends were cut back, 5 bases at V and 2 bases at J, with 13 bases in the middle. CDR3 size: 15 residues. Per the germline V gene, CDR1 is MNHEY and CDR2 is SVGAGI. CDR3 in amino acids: CASSQTRPTYNEQFF. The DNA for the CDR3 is TGTGCCAGCAGTCAGACTAGGCCCACCTACAATGAGCAGTTCTTC.

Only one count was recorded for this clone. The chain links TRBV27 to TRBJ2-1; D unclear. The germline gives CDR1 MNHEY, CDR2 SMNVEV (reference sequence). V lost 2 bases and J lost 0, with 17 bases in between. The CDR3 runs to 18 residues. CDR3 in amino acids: CASSLRLWRRSSYNEQFF. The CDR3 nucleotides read TGTGCCAGCAGTTTACGGCTCTGGCGGCGGAGCTCCTACAATGAGCAGTTCTTC.

CDR3 nucleotides: TGCGCCAGCAGCTCAGGACTAGCGGGGGGGCCTAGCACAGATACGCAGTATTTT. Translating it yields CASSSGLAGGPSTDTQYF. J is TRBJ2-3 and V is TRBV5-1; 15 bases fit TRBD2. The germline gives CDR1 SGHRS, CDR2 YFSETQ. J lost 0 bases, V lost 3 bases, and 5 bases had no gene match. The length of the CDR3 is 18 residues.

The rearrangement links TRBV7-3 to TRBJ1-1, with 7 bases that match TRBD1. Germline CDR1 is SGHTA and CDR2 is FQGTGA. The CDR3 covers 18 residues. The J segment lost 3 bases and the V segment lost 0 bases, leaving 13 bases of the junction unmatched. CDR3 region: CASSLTSGQAQKYTEAFF. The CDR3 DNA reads TGTGCCAGCAGCTTAACGTCCGGACAGGCCCAAAAGTACACTGAAGCTTTCTTT.

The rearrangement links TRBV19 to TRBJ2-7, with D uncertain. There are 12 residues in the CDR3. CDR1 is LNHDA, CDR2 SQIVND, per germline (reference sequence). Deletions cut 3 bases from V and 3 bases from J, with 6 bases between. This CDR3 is CASSIRGYEQYF. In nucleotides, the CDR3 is TGTGCCAGTAGTATTAGAGGCTACGAGCAGTACTTC. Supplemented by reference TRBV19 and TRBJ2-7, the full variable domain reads DGGITQSPKYLFRKEGQNVTLSCEQNLNHDAMYWYRQDPGQGLRLIYYSQIVNDFQKGDIAEGYSVSREKKESFPLTVTSAQKNPTAFYLCASSIRGYEQYFGPGTRLTVT.

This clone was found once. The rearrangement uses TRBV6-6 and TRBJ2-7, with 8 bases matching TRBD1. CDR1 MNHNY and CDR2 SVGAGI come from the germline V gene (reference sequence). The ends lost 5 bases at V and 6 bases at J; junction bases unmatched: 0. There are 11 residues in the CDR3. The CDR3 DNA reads TGTGCCAGCAGTGACAGGGGCGAGCAGTACTTC. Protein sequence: CASSDRGEQYF.